What follows are 17 T cell receptor beta chains derived from one specimen sequenced in a study of shared clonotypes between healthy human individuals. Naivety among CD8 cells was defined by CD45RO negativity and positive CCR7 selection, thereby excluding terminally differentiated effector memory CD45RA+ cells. Profiled with immunoSEQ multiplex PCR; TCRdb holds only in-frame clones, not every one. The sample holds about 2 million clones, over 85% seen once. The source material was naive CD8+ T cells sorted from blood. These receptors all come from a man aged 18 to 35 in good health.

On this clone itself: The same CDR3 arises from other DNA sequences in this sample as well. The rearrangement links TRBV19 to TRBJ2-7; D unclear. The CDR3 loop spans 12 amino acids. Trimming shortened V by 0 bases and J by 6 bases, and 6 bases separated the two germline ends. Germline CDR1 and CDR2: LNHDA and SQIVND (reference sequence). In DNA, the CDR3 is TGTGCCAGTAGTATAGATGGGGTCGAGCAGTACTTC. Translating it yields CASSIDGVEQYF.

This chain uses TRBV27 with TRBJ2-1, with 13 bases that match TRBD2. The length of the CDR3 is 17 residues. Germline CDR1 reads MNHEY; CDR2 reads SMNVEV (reference sequence). V was clipped by 6 bases and J by 4 bases; unmatched bases: 9. Here the CDR3 DNA reads TGTGCCAGCAGAGGACTAGCGGGGGAGCCGTTATACAATGAGCAGTTCTTC. Translating it yields CASRGLAGEPLYNEQFF.

A remark on this clone: This sample also contains other DNA sequences that code for the same CDR3. The gene calls are TRBV9 and TRBJ1-1; the D gene is possibly TRBD1 (5 bases). This CDR3 has 14 residues. V was pared by 0 bases and J by 2 bases, with 8 bases between. Looked up from germline, CDR1 is SGDLS and CDR2 is YYNGEE. The CDR3 bases are TGTGCCAGCAGCGTAGCGGGGGGAAACACTGAAGCTTTCTTT. This sequence encodes CASSVAGGNTEAFF. The whole variable domain, filled in from reference TRBV9 and TRBJ1-1, reads DSGVTQTPKHLITATGQRVTLRCSPRSGDLSVYWYQQSLDQGLQFLIQYYNGEERAKGNILERFSAQQFPDLHSELNLSSLELGDSALYFCASSVAGGNTEAFFGQGTRLTVV.

This clone was seen more than once but under ten times. The chain links TRBV13 to TRBJ1-2; TRBD1 agrees at 7 bases. The CDR3 has 15 amino acids. The V and J ends lost 5 bases and 3 bases, in that order; junction bases with no gene match: 9. Germline CDR1 reads PRHDT; CDR2 reads FYEKMQ (reference sequence). The CDR3 loop is CASSHRQGGYYGYTF. Written as DNA, the CDR3 is TGTGCCAGCAGCCACCGACAGGGTGGCTACTATGGCTACACCTTC.

This clone appeared once. The sample holds other DNA sequences that translate to the same CDR3. V gene TRBV27 combines with J gene TRBJ1-1; D unclear. From germline, CDR1 is MNHEY and CDR2 SMNVEV (reference sequence). The ends were cut back, 3 bases at V and 1 base at J, with 6 bases in the middle. This CDR3 is 13 amino acids long. In DNA form, the CDR3 reads TGTGCCAGCAGTTTTGGAGAGAACACTGAAGCTTTCTTT. Protein product: CASSFGENTEAFF.

On this clone: The sample holds other DNA sequences that translate to the same CDR3. J is TRBJ2-1 and V is TRBV10-3; D is undetermined. This CDR3 has 12 residues. Between the trimmed V and J ends, which lost 0 bases and 9 bases, there was a span of 6 bases. The V gene's germline CDR1 is ENHRY and CDR2 SYGVKD. The CDR3 region has the DNA TGTGCCATCAGTGAGTCGTTGGGTGAGCAGTTCTTC. It translates to CAISESLGEQFF.

J is TRBJ1-2 and V is TRBV9, with 8 nucleotides matching TRBD1. Germline CDR1 SGDLS, CDR2 YYNGEE. The V and J ends lost 3 bases and 2 bases, in that order; junction bases with no gene match: 6. The length of the CDR3 is 15 residues. The CDR3 sequence: CASSGDRIKNYGYTF. The DNA of the CDR3 is TGTGCCAGCAGCGGGGACAGGATTAAAAACTATGGCTACACCTTC.

The V gene is TRBV27, the J gene TRBJ1-4; D perhaps matches TRBD1 (6 bases). With 5 bases removed from V and 5 bases from J, the gap between germline ends came to 18 bases. This CDR3 comprises 16 residues. Germline CDR1 MNHEY, CDR2 SMNVEV (reference sequence). CDR3 nucleotide sequence: TGTGCCAGCAGTCTGTTCCTTGAGGGGGAGAATGAAAAACTGTTTTTT. It codes for CASSLFLEGENEKLFF.

J is TRBJ1-2 and V is TRBV4-3, with 8 bases that match TRBD1. The length of the CDR3 is 18 residues. CDR1 LGHNA and CDR2 YSLEER come from the germline V gene. Losses at the gene ends were 0 bases for V and 5 bases for J; bases not matched to a gene: 14. This CDR3 is CASSQDRDRPSVSYGYTF. CDR3 DNA sequence: TGCGCCAGCAGCCAAGATCGGGACAGGCCCTCGGTGTCGTATGGCTACACCTTC.

V usage is TRBV9 and J usage is TRBJ2-1; 8 nucleotides align to TRBD1. This CDR3 has 16 residues. V dropped 0 bases and J dropped 2; count of bases not matched to a gene: 4. CDR1 and CDR2 from the germline V gene are SGDLS and YYNGEE. In DNA, the CDR3 is TGTGCCAGCAGCGTAGACGGACAGGGAGCCTACAATGAGCAGTTCTTC. Encoded protein: CASSVDGQGAYNEQFF. Complete variable domain (other parts from reference TRBV9 and TRBJ2-1): DSGVTQTPKHLITATGQRVTLRCSPRSGDLSVYWYQQSLDQGLQFLIQYYNGEERAKGNILERFSAQQFPDLHSELNLSSLELGDSALYFCASSVDGQGAYNEQFFGPGTRLTVL.

The V gene is TRBV6-5, the J gene TRBJ2-7; D is perhaps TRBD1 or TRBD2 (5 bases each). V dropped 4 bases and J dropped 2 bases, with 9 bases sitting between them. The CDR3 contains 13 residues. Per germline, CDR1 MNHEY and CDR2 SVGAGI. CDR3 bases: TGTGCCAGCAGTTTCGGGGCGACCTACGAGCAGTACTTC. It codes for CASSFGATYEQYF.

This chain joins TRBV18 and TRBJ2-1, with unresolved D. Trimming took 0 bases from V and 5 from J, leaving 14 bases between them. The CDR3 has 16 amino acids. CDR1 and CDR2 from the germline V gene are KGHSH and LQKENI. CDR3 DNA sequence: TGTGCCAGCTCACCACCGACGGAGAACAGAGACAATGAGCAGTTCTTC. Amino acid sequence: CASSPPTENRDNEQFF.

This sequence joins TRBV10-3 and TRBJ1-2; D is unresolved. The ends were cut back, 0 bases at V and 9 bases at J, with 17 bases in the middle. This CDR3 contains 15 residues. Germline CDR1 reads ENHRY; CDR2 reads SYGVKD. The CDR3 loop is CAISESKGERGSYTF. The CDR3 nucleotides read TGTGCCATCAGTGAGTCGAAAGGCGAGCGAGGGAGCTACACCTTC.

To note about this clone: Other DNA sequences in the same sample also yield this CDR3. The chain is built from TRBV4-3 and TRBJ1-4; D is unresolved. In germline, CDR1 is LGHNA, CDR2 YSLEER. The CDR3 has 15 residues. Trimming took off 0 bases at V and 6 bases at J, with 11 bases between the two ends. In DNA form, the CDR3 reads TGCGCCAGCAGCCAAGACGGAGGTCTAGATGAAAAACTGTTTTTT. As protein: CASSQDGGLDEKLFF.

The chain combines TRBV5-6 with TRBJ2-7, with D unclear. Germline V gene sequence: CDR1 SGHDT, CDR2 YYEEEE. V dropped 3 bases and J dropped 6 bases, with 16 bases sitting between them. This CDR3 comprises 14 residues. DNA of the CDR3: TGTGCCAGCAGCTCAGTTCATCTAACAAGCGAGCAGTACTTC. Encoded protein: CASSSVHLTSEQYF.

The table lists this clone with a few counts. The V and J genes are TRBV4-1 and TRBJ1-3, with 10 bases identical to TRBD1. CDR1 is MGHRA, CDR2 YSYEKL, per germline. The V and J ends lost 8 bases and 2 bases, in that order; junction bases with no gene match: 6. This CDR3 spans 15 amino acids. The CDR3 spells CASGIGQGAGNTIYF. The CDR3 coding sequence is TGCGCCAGCGGTATAGGACAGGGGGCTGGAAACACCATATATTTT.

This chain uses TRBV2 with TRBJ2-7; maybe TRBD1 (5 bases). The CDR3 consists of 14 residues. The V gene lost 3 bases and the J gene lost 5 bases, with 14 bases spanning the gap. CDR1 is SNHLY, CDR2 FYNNEI, per germline. CDR3 in DNA: TGTGCCAGCAGTGAGTATAGGGTACAGGACGAGCAGTACTTC. It encodes CASSEYRVQDEQYF. Variable domain in full (rest from reference TRBV2 and TRBJ2-7): EPEVTQTPSHQVTQMGQEVILRCVPISNHLYFYWYRQILGQKVEFLVSFYNNEISEKSEIFDDQFSVERPDGSNFTLKIRSTKLEDSAMYFCASSEYRVQDEQYFGPGTRLTVT.